This is a list of T cell receptor beta chains from one sample in a study of T cell responses to AZD1222 COVID-19 vaccine. Using immunoSEQ multiplex PCR, the repertoire was profiled, and TCRdb retains in-frame clones only, with some absent. This sample has around 120,000 clones, with approximately 93% found just once. Specimen: peripheral blood, collected on day 0 of AZD1222 vaccination. The receptors stem from an adult in good health. Each CDR3 is given with its conserved first and last residue. A D gene is named only where the DNA matches it firmly. Rows may omit the clone size; those that give it use once, few, many or a size class.

d_call,v_call,j_call,clone_size,cdr3_nt,cdr3_aa
-,TRBV5-4,TRBJ1-1,-,TGTGCCAGCAGCTATGGGACCGACCCAGGGAACACTGAAGCTTTCTTT,CASSYGTDPGNTEAFF
-,TRBV29-1,TRBJ1-2,-,TGCAGCGTTTACGGACAAGCGGGGCCTACTAACTATGGCTACACCTTC,CSVYGQAGPTNYGYTF
-,TRBV12-3/TRBV12-4,TRBJ1-1,-,TGTGCCAGCAGTTTTGGGTTACACACTGAAGCTTTCTTT,CASSFGLHTEAFF
-,TRBV6-1,TRBJ1-5,-,TGTGCCAGCAGTGAAGCGGGGTTCTCAGGGCAGCCCCAGCATTTT,CASSEAGFSGQPQHF
TRBD2,TRBV7-6,TRBJ2-2,-,TGTGCCAGCAGCTTACCATCGGCGGGAGGAACCGGGGAGCTGTTTTTT,CASSLPSAGGTGELFF
-,TRBV9,TRBJ2-1,-,TGTGCCAACCACCTACGGGACTCACACAATGAGCAGTTCTTC,CANHLRDSHNEQFF
-,TRBV12-3/TRBV12-4,TRBJ2-1,-,TGTGCCAGCGTACCTGACTACAATGAGCAGTTCTTC,CASVPDYNEQFF
-,TRBV9,TRBJ2-2,-,TGTGCCAGCAGCGTAGCGGGAAGGGCGAGAAACACCGGGGAGCTGTTTTTT,CASSVAGRARNTGELFF
-,TRBV10-2,TRBJ2-1,-,TGCGCCAGCAGTGACGACTTCATCGATGAGCAGTTCTTC,CASSDDFIDEQFF
-,TRBV4-1,TRBJ1-1,-,TGCGCCAGCAGCCAAGGTACGGGGGCGCGACCCCCTGAAGCTTTCTTT,CASSQGTGARPPEAFF
TRBD1,TRBV28,TRBJ2-1,-,TGTGCCAGCATTCTAGGGGGCACGAATGAGCAGTTCTTC,CASILGGTNEQFF
-,TRBV28,TRBJ1-4,-,TGTGCCAGCAGTTTGAATAAATACATCGCAACTAATGAAAAACTGTTTTTT,CASSLNKYIATNEKLFF
-,TRBV28,TRBJ2-7,-,TGTGCCAGCAAACCGGACGAGCAGTACTTC,CASKPDEQYF
TRBD1,TRBV28,TRBJ1-6,-,TGTGCCAGCAGTTTTATGCACCCCCGACAGGGCAGGCCCCTCCACTTT,CASSFMHPRQGRPLHF
-,TRBV6-5,TRBJ1-1,once,TGTGCCAGCACCTTCACAACAGCTAACACTGAAGCTTTCTTT,CASTFTTANTEAFF
TRBD1,TRBV7-8,TRBJ2-7,-,TGTGCCAGCAGCTTAGTTAAAGGGACAGGGGGCGCCTCCTACGAGCAGTACTTC,CASSLVKGTGGASYEQYF
TRBD1,TRBV30,TRBJ1-2,-,TGTGCCTGGAGTGCTTTGCGACAGGGGTCCTATGGCTACACCTTC,CAWSALRQGSYGYTF
TRBD2,TRBV18,TRBJ2-7,-,TGTGCCAGCTCACCGACTAGACTAGCGGTGAGCTCCTACGAGCAGTACTTC,CASSPTRLAVSSYEQYF
TRBD1,TRBV28,TRBJ1-4,few,TGTGCCAGCAGTTTATCCCCGACAGGGGAGGGAGAAAAACTGTTTTTT,CASSLSPTGEGEKLFF
-,TRBV28,TRBJ1-1,-,TGTGCCAGCAGTACCCACGGGACTCTCGGCACTGAAGCTTTCTTT,CASSTHGTLGTEAFF
-,TRBV19,TRBJ1-1,-,TGTGCCAGTAGTATAGGCGGGGGGTGGAACACTGAAGCTTTCTTT,CASSIGGGWNTEAFF
-,TRBV6-5,TRBJ2-4,-,TGTGCCAGCAGTACGACAGGAGGAAACATTCAGTACTTC,CASSTTGGNIQYF
-,TRBV19,TRBJ2-7,-,TGTGCCAGTAGAAAGAAAGTGGGTGGGGACGGATCCTACGAGCAGTACTTC,CASRKKVGGDGSYEQYF
TRBD1,TRBV7-9,TRBJ1-1,-,TGTGCCAGCAGCCTATTACAGGGGAGCGGGTTGACTGAAGCTTTCTTT,CASSLLQGSGLTEAFF
TRBD1,TRBV27,TRBJ1-2,-,TGTGCCAGCAGTTCGTCACAGGGGGCAGTGAACTATGGCTACACCTTC,CASSSSQGAVNYGYTF
TRBD1,TRBV9,TRBJ1-4,-,TGTGCCAGCAGCTCCGGCCCGGACAGGGGGAATGAAAAACTGTTTTTT,CASSSGPDRGNEKLFF
-,TRBV2,TRBJ1-2,-,TGTGCCAGCGACTTCGGGACATCTAACTATGGCTACACCTTC,CASDFGTSNYGYTF
TRBD2,TRBV2,TRBJ2-7,-,TGTGCCAGCAACCGGCGGGAGGGCCTGGGCGAGCAGTACTTC,CASNRREGLGEQYF
-,TRBV3-1/TRBV3-2,TRBJ1-1,-,TGTGCCAGCAGCCTTTTACAGGGGAACACTGAAGCTTTCTTT,CASSLLQGNTEAFF
TRBD1,TRBV19,TRBJ1-1,-,TGTGCCAGTAGTATTGGGGACAGCTTCGGGACTGAAGCTTTCTTT,CASSIGDSFGTEAFF
-,TRBV7-2,TRBJ1-2,-,TGTGCCAGCAGCTTACGGTCACCCTCGGGCTATGGCTACACCTTC,CASSLRSPSGYGYTF
TRBD1,TRBV28,TRBJ1-2,-,TGTGCCAGCAGTGCGGGGACAGGGGGAGGCTATGGCTACACCTTC,CASSAGTGGGYGYTF